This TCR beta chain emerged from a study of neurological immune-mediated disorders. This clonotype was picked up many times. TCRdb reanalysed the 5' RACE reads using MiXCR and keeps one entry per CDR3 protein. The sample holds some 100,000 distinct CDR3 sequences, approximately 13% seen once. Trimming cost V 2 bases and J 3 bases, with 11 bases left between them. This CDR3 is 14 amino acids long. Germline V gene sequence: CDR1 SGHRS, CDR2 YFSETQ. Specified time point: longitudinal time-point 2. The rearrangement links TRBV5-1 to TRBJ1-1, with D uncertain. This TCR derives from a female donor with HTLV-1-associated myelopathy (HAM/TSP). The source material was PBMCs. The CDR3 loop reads CASSFDDPDTEAFF. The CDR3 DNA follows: TGCGCCAGCAGCTTTGACGACCCGGACACTGAAGCTTTCTTT.